This T cell receptor beta chain was sequenced in a study of CD8+CD57+ T cells in acquired aplastic anemia. Study-wide context: Recorded DNA amounts for sorted CD4+ and CD8+ cells had an average of about 3 ug. Overall study results and limits: Patients and controls turned out to have 25 to 30 CD8+ CDR3 sequences in common.

Genomic DNA constituted the template upon which TCR beta VDJ and CDR3 profiling was performed. TCRdb ran MiXCR on the reads and lists one entry per CDR3 protein. The data contain 210,000 or so distinct CDR3 sequences, about half of them singletons. A single count supports this clonotype. What it recognizes is unknown. The V gene's germline CDR1 is SQVTM and CDR2 ANQGSEA. V lost 4 bases, J lost 10 bases, and 14 bases lay in between. The CDR3 is made up of 12 amino acids. All sequencing subjects had displayed CD8+CD57+ cell expansion on flow cytometry. Every patient was diagnosed with severe acquired aplastic anemia.

The chain has TRBV29-1 and TRBJ2-1; D uncertain. The clonotype was recovered from a human donor with aplastic anemia. The source material was sorted CD4+, CD8+, or CD8+CD57+ T cells (not recorded which) from PBMCs. This chain's CDR3 is CSVGVWLQEQFF. Written as DNA, the CDR3 is TGCAGCGTTGGGGTCTGGTTACAGGAGCAGTTCTTC.